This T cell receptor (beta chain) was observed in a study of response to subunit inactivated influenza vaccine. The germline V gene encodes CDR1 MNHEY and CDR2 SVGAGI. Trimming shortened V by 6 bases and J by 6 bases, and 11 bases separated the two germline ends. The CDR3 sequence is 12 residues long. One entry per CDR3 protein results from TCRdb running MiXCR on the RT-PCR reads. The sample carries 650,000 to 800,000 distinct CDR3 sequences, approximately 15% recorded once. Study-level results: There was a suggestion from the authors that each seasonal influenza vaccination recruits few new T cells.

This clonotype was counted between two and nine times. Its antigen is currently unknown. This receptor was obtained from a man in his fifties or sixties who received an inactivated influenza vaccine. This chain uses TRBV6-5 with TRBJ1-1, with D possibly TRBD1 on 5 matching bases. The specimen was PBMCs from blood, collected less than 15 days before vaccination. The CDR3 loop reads CASSHGQAEAFF. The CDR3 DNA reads TGTGCCAGCAGCCATGGACAAGCTGAAGCTTTCTTT.